The 20 T cell receptor beta chains in this list originate from one sample, sequenced in a study of regulatory T cells in long-lasting Graves disease. Combining iRepertoire HTBI primers with Arm-PCR of CDR3 regions, the authors built TCR beta libraries. Each CDR3 protein gets one entry after TCRdb re-called the multiplex PCR reads with MiXCR. This sample has around 430,000 distinct CDR3 sequences, with about 22% found just once. Stated time point: persistent/refractory GD, antithyroid drugs over 5 years with positive TRAb. The TCR library used RNA extracted from PBMCs. The material sequenced was peripheral blood mononuclear cells (PBMCs), taken when the disease was refractory, from a patient treated with antithyroid drugs. The source is a female donor with Graves disease.

Ten or more counts support this clonotype. The V and J genes are TRBV12-3 or TRBV12-4 and TRBJ1-5; D uncertain. The V and J ends lost 6 bases and 7 bases respectively, with 13 bases between them. This CDR3 is 13 amino acids long. The CDR3 reads CASSPQERQPQHF. DNA of the CDR3: TGTGCCAGCAGCCCCCAGGAGCGGCAGCCCCAGCATTTT.

Many counts were recorded for this clonotype. This chain links TRBV5-1 with TRBJ2-4; D is undetermined. V was cut by 2 bases and J by 5 bases, with 11 bases left in between. Germline loops: CDR1 SGHRS, CDR2 YFSETQ. The CDR3 totals 14 residues. The DNA for the CDR3 is TGCGCCAGCAGCTTAGGCCATAGTGAAAACATTCAGTACTTC. Its translation is CASSLGHSENIQYF. The entire variable domain, with the rest obtained from reference TRBV5-1 and TRBJ2-4, is as follows: KAGVTQTPRYLIKTRGQQVTLSCSPISGHRSVSWYQQTPGQGLQFLFEYFSETQRNKGNFPGRFSGRQFSNSRSEMNVSTLELGDSALYLCASSLGHSENIQYFGAGTRLSVL.

The gene calls are TRBV20-1 and TRBJ2-3, with TRBD2 matching over 11 bases. The V and J ends lost 6 bases and 2 bases, in that order; junction bases with no gene match: 4. CDR3 length: 14 residues. Germline assignment: CDR1 DFQATT and CDR2 SNEGSKA (reference sequence). CDR3 protein: CSAQLAGVTDTQYF. The CDR3 coding sequence is TGCAGTGCGCAACTAGCGGGAGTCACAGATACGCAGTATTTT.

This clonotype was observed at least ten times. J is TRBJ2-7 and V is TRBV11-2; D gene ambiguous. Germline values: CDR1 SGHAT, CDR2 FQNNGV. Trimming left V 3 bases short and J 6 bases short, with 18 bases between. The CDR3 has 15 amino acids. The CDR3: CASSFPSRPRAEQYF. The CDR3 bases are TGTGCCAGCAGCTTCCCAAGTCGTCCCCGCGCCGAGCAGTACTTC.

In its sample, this clonotype was seen many times. The CDR3: CASSFRQASQPQHF. The CDR3 nucleotides read TGTGCCAGCAGCTTTCGACAGGCCTCTCAGCCCCAGCATTTT. J is TRBJ1-5 and V is TRBV7-2, with D tentatively TRBD1 (6 bases). CDR1 is SGHTA and CDR2 is FQGNSA in the germline V gene. This CDR3 region has 14 residues. Between the trimmed V and J ends, which lost 3 bases and 6 bases, there was a span of 12 bases.

This clonotype was counted a few times. The rearrangement links TRBV9 to TRBJ1-1; a weak D match, TRBD1 (5 bases). Germline values: CDR1 SGDLS, CDR2 YYNGEE. V was trimmed by 5 bases and J by 5 bases, leaving 13 bases between them. The CDR3 runs 13 residues. CDR3 DNA sequence: TGTGCCAGCAGTCAAGGGGTGGAAACTGAAGCTTTCTTT. It is translated as CASSQGVETEAFF.

The sample holds many counts of this clonotype. The chain is built from TRBV12-3 or TRBV12-4 and TRBJ2-5; D is uncertain. This CDR3 contains 14 residues. V lost 4 bases, J lost 4 bases, and 13 bases lay in between. CDR3 in DNA: TGTGCCAGCAGTTCCCTCGGGCTGCGAGAGACCCAGTACTTC. Its translation: CASSSLGLRETQYF.

This clonotype appeared many times. The chain employs TRBV10-3 and TRBJ1-1, with unresolved D. CDR3 length: 14 residues. Deletions cut 2 bases from V and 1 base from J, with 8 bases between. CDR1 is ENHRY, CDR2 SYGVKD, per germline. The CDR3 spells CAISENPANTEAFF. In nucleotides, the CDR3 is TGTGCCATCAGTGAGAACCCAGCGAACACTGAAGCTTTCTTT.

There are a few counts of this clonotype. This chain joins TRBV30 and TRBJ1-5; no definite D call. CDR1 and CDR2 (germline): GTSNPN, SVGIG (reference sequence). Trimming removed 0 bases at V and 2 bases at J, with 14 bases between. The CDR3 runs to 16 residues. This chain's CDR3 is CAWSVRRGIGNQPQHF. The CDR3 DNA follows: TGTGCCTGGAGTGTACGGAGAGGGATAGGCAATCAGCCCCAGCATTTT.

The gene calls are TRBV5-1 and TRBJ1-6; the D gene is possibly TRBD1 (5 bases). Per the germline V gene, CDR1 is SGHRS and CDR2 is YFSETQ. V lost 2 bases and J lost 6, with 15 bases in between. CDR3 length equals 16 residues. The CDR3 sequence: CASSLVGGYVNSPLHF. The CDR3 bases are TGCGCCAGCAGCTTAGTCGGGGGTTACGTTAATTCACCCCTCCACTTT.

This clonotype has more than one count but fewer than ten. This chain uses TRBV12-3 or TRBV12-4 with TRBJ2-6, with TRBD2 matching 7 bases. J lost 0 bases, V lost 7 bases, and 3 bases had no gene match. CDR3 length: 15 residues. The DNA of the CDR3 is TGTGCCAGCAACCCGGGAGGCTCTGGGGCCAACGTCCTGACTTTC. This encodes CASNPGGSGANVLTF.

This chain connects TRBV4-1 to TRBJ1-5, with no clear D. The CDR3 runs 14 residues. Trimming pared 1 base from V and 2 bases from J, leaving 6 bases between. Germline V gene lookup returns CDR1 MGHRA and CDR2 YSYEKL. CDR3: CASSQAYGNQPQHF. CDR3 nucleotide sequence: TGCGCCAGCAGCCAAGCATATGGCAATCAGCCCCAGCATTTT.

Notes on this clonotype: At one boundary the junction diverges from the germline segment, which might be a read error. This sequence joins TRBV7-2 and TRBJ2-7, with D perhaps matching TRBD2 (6 bases). Germline V gene sequence: CDR1 SGHTA, CDR2 FQGNSA. The CDR3 sequence is 13 residues long. CDR3 in amino acids: CASSLAGGGTENF. The CDR3 DNA sequence: TGTGCCAGCAGCTTAGCGGGAGGCGGGACCGAAAACTTC.

This chain links TRBV30 with TRBJ2-7; D is perhaps TRBD1 or TRBD2 (6 bases each). V was shortened by 2 bases and J by 5 bases, with 19 bases between the two germline ends. The length of the CDR3 is 15 residues. The germline V gene has CDR1 GTSNPN and CDR2 SVGIG (reference sequence). The DNA for the CDR3 is TGTGCCTGGAGTTCGGGGGCAGGGAGAGGCGACGAGCAGTACTTC. It encodes CAWSSGAGRGDEQYF.

The DNA of the CDR3 is TGTGCCAGCAGCATTATACAGGGGGCGCAGCACACTGAAGCTTTCTTT. It yields the protein CASSIIQGAQHTEAFF. This rearrangement joins TRBV13 to TRBJ1-1; the match to TRBD1 covers 9 bases. The CDR3 is 16 residues long. Germline V CDR1 and CDR2: PRHDT, FYEKMQ (reference sequence). The junction had 10 bases not matched to a gene; V was cut back by 5 bases and J by 3 bases.

This clonotype has at least ten counts. The chain uses TRBV12-3 or TRBV12-4 and TRBJ2-2; D may be TRBD2 (6 bases). V lost 7 bases and J lost 8, with 17 bases in between. There are 14 residues in the CDR3. This CDR3 reads CASTPKWEEGELFF. The CDR3 nucleotides are TGTGCCAGCACCCCAAAATGGGAGGAAGGGGAGCTGTTTTTT.

This clonotype occurred many times. The CDR3 nucleotides read TGTGCCAGCAGTGAACCGGGACAGGGGTATGGCTACACCTTC. It yields the protein CASSEPGQGYGYTF. The V gene is TRBV2, the J gene TRBJ1-2; 10 bases are shared with TRBD1. The trim removed 2 bases at V and 5 bases at J, leaving 2 bases unmatched. Germline-derived CDR1 and CDR2 are SNHLY and FYNNEI. This CDR3 is built from 14 residues. The entire variable domain, with the rest obtained from reference TRBV2 and TRBJ1-2, is as follows: EPEVTQTPSHQVTQMGQEVILRCVPISNHLYFYWYRQILGQKVEFLVSFYNNEISEKSEIFDDQFSVERPDGSNFTLKIRSTKLEDSAMYFCASSEPGQGYGYTFGSGTRLTVV.

This clonotype was seen only a few times. This chain joins TRBV5-1 and TRBJ2-5; the D gene is possibly TRBD2 (5 bases). V lost 0 bases, J lost 2 bases, and 8 bases lay in between. There are 14 residues in the CDR3. Germline V CDR1 and CDR2: SGHRS, YFSETQ. In nucleotides, the CDR3 is TGCGCCAGCAGCTTGGAAGGGAGACAAGAGACCCAGTACTTC. Amino acid sequence: CASSLEGRQETQYF.

In this sample, this clonotype turned up a few times. The V gene is TRBV11-2, the J gene TRBJ2-7; D is uncertain. V gave up 4 bases and J gave up 3 bases, with 22 bases separating them. Per the germline V gene, CDR1 is SGHAT and CDR2 is FQNNGV. The CDR3 has 17 residues. CDR3 residues: CASSSYDFLKPNYEQYF. The CDR3 DNA reads as TGTGCCAGCAGCTCTTACGACTTCCTTAAACCGAACTACGAGCAGTACTTC.

This clonotype was seen at least ten times. This sequence joins TRBV5-1 and TRBJ1-1, with D possibly matching TRBD1 (5 bases). V was shortened by 6 bases and J by 1 base, with 10 bases between the two germline ends. Germline CDR1 and CDR2: SGHRS and YFSETQ. This CDR3 region has 13 residues. CDR3: CASTTGANTEAFF. In DNA form, the CDR3 reads TGCGCCAGCACTACCGGGGCGAACACTGAAGCTTTCTTT. The whole variable domain, filled in from reference TRBV5-1 and TRBJ1-1, reads KAGVTQTPRYLIKTRGQQVTLSCSPISGHRSVSWYQQTPGQGLQFLFEYFSETQRNKGNFPGRFSGRQFSNSRSEMNVSTLELGDSALYLCASTTGANTEAFFGQGTRLTVV.